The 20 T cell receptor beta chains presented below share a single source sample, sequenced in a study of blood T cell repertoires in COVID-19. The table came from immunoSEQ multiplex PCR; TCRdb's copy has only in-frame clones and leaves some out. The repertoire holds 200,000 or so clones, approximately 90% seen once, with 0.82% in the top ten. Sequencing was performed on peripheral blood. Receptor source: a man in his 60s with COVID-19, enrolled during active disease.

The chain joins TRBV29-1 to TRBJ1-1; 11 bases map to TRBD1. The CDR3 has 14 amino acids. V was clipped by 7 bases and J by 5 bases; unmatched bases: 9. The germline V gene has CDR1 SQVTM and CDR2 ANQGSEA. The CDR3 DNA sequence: TGCAGCGCTATGGCCGGGACAGGGGGGACTGAAGCTTTCTTT. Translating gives CSAMAGTGGTEAFF.

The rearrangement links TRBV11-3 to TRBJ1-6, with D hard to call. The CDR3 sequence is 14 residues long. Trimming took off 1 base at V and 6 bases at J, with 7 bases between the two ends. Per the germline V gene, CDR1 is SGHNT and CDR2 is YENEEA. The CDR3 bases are TGTGCCAGCAGCTTAGGCGGCAGTAATTCACCCCTCCACTTT. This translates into CASSLGGSNSPLHF.

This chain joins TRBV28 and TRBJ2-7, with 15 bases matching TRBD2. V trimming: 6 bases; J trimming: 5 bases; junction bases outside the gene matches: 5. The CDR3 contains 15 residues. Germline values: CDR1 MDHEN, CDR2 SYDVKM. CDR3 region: CASSTWTSGRDEQYF. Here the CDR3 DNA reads TGTGCCAGCAGCACATGGACTAGCGGGAGGGACGAGCAGTACTTC.

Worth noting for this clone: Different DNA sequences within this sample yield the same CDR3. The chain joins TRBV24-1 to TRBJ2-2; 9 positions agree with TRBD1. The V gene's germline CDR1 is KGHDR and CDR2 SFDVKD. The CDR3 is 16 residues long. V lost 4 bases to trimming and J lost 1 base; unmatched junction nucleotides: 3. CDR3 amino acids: CATSDPGQGNTGELFF. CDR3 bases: TGTGCCACCAGTGACCCGGGACAGGGGAACACCGGGGAGCTGTTTTTT.

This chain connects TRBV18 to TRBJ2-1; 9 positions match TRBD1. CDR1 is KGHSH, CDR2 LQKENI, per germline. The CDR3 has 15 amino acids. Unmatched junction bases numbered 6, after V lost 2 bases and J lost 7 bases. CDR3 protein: CASSPSGQGRNEQFF. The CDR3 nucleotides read TGTGCCAGCTCACCATCGGGACAGGGTCGGAATGAGCAGTTCTTC.

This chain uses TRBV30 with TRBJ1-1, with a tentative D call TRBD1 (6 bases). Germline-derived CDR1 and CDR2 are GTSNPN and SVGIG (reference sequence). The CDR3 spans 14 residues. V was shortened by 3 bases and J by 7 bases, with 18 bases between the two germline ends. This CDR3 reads CAWSRWGGQGEAFF. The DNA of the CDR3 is TGTGCCTGGAGCCGCTGGGGGGGGCAGGGTGAAGCTTTCTTT.

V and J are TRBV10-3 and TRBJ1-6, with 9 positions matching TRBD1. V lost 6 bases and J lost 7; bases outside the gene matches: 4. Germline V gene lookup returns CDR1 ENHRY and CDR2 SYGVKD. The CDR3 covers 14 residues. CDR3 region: CAIRTQGANSPLHF. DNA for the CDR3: TGTGCCATCAGAACACAGGGGGCGAATTCACCCCTCCACTTT.

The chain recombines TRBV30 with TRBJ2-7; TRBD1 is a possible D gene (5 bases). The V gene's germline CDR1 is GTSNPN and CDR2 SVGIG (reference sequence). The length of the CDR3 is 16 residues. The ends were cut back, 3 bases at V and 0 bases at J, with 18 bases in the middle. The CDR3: CAWSDQGRPYSYEQYF. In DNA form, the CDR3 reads TGTGCCTGGAGCGACCAGGGTAGACCGTACTCCTACGAGCAGTACTTC.

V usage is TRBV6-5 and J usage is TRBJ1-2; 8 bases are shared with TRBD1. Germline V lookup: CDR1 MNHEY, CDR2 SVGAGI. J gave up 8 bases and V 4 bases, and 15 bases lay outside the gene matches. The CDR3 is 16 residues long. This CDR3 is CASSFNRGDKSVGYTF. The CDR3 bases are TGTGCCAGCAGTTTCAACAGGGGGGATAAATCCGTAGGCTACACCTTC.

In nucleotides, the CDR3 is TGTGCCAGCAGACCGGGACTAGCGGGAGAGTTAGAGCAGTTCTTC. Translation: CASRPGLAGELEQFF. The chain uses TRBV28 and TRBJ2-1; 14 nucleotides align to TRBD2. With 6 bases clipped from V and 10 bases from J, the junction kept 8 bases outside the gene matches. In germline, CDR1 is MDHEN, CDR2 SYDVKM. CDR3 length: 15 amino acids.

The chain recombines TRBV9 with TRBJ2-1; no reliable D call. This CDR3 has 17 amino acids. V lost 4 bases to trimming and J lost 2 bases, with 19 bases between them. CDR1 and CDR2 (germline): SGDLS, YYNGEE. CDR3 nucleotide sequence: TGTGCCAGCAGCCCACTTATGGGCGAGTATGCCTACAATGAGCAGTTCTTC. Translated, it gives CASSPLMGEYAYNEQFF.

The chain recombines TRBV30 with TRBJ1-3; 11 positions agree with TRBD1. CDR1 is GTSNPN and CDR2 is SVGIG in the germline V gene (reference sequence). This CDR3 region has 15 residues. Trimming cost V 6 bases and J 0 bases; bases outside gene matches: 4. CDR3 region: CACPGTGGSGNTIYF. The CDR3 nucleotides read TGTGCCTGCCCCGGGACAGGGGGCTCTGGAAACACCATATATTTT.

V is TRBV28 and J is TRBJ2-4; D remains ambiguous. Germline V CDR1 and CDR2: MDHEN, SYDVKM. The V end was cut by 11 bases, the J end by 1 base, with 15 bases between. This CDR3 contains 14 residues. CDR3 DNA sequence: TGTGCCGTGACATGGCCCATCGCCAAAAACATTCAGTACTTC. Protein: CAVTWPIAKNIQYF.

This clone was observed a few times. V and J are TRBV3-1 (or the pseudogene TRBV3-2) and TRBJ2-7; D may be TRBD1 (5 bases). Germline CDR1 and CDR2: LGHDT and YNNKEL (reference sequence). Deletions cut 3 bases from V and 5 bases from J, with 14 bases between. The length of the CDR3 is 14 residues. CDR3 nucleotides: TGTGCCAGCAGCCATTGGGGCCGTGGGAACGAGCAGTACTTC. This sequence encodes CASSHWGRGNEQYF.

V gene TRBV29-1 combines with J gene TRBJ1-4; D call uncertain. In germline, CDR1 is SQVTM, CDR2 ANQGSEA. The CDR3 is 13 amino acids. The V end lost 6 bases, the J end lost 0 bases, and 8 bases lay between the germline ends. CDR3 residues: CSVLRATNEKLFF. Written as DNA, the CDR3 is TGCAGCGTCCTGAGGGCAACTAATGAAAAACTGTTTTTT.

The CDR3 loop is CASTLMAGDNEQFF. CDR3 in DNA: TGTGCCAGCACTCTAATGGCCGGGGACAATGAGCAGTTCTTC. The gene calls are TRBV6-5 and TRBJ2-1; D perhaps matches TRBD2 (5 bases). The V gene's germline CDR1 is MNHEY and CDR2 SVGAGI. Trimming took off 7 bases at V and 5 bases at J, with 15 bases between the two ends. This CDR3 spans 14 amino acids.

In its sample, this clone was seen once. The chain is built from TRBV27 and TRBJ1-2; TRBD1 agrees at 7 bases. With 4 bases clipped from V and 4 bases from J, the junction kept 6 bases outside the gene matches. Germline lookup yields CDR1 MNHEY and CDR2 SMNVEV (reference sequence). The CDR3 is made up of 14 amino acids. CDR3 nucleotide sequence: TGTGCCAGCAGTTGGGACAGCTCCCTCTATGGCTACACCTTC. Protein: CASSWDSSLYGYTF.

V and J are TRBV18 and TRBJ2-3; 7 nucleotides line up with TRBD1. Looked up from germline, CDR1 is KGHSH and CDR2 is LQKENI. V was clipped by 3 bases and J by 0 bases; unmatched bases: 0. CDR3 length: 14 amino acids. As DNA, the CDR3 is TGTGCCAGCTCACCGACAGGGAGCACAGATACGCAGTATTTT. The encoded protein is CASSPTGSTDTQYF. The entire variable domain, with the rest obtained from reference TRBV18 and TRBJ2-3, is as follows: NAGVMQNPRHLVRRRGQEARLRCSPMKGHSHVYWYRQLPEEGLKFMVYLQKENIIDESGMPKERFSAEFPKEGPSILRIQQVVRGDSAAYFCASSPTGSTDTQYFGPGTRLTVL.

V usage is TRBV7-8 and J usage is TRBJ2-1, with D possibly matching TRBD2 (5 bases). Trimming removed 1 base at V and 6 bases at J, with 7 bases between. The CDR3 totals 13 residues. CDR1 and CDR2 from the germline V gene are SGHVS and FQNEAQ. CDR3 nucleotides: TGTGCCAGCAGCTTAGTTCGGGGCAATGAGCAGTTCTTC. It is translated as CASSLVRGNEQFF.

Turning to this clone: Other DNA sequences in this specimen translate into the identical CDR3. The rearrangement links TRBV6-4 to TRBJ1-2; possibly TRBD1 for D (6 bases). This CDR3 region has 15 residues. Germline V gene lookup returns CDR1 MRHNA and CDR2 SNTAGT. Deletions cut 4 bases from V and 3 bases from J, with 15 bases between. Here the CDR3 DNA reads TGTGCCAGCAGTGTACAGCCAGGGGCCGACTATGGCTACACCTTC. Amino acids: CASSVQPGADYGYTF.